This T cell receptor beta chain was observed in a study of Graves' ophthalmopathy and Graves' hyperthyroidism. Study-wide results and limits: The authors also found most expanded thyroid clonotypes above 0.001 frequency in blood.

For repertoire sequencing, the TCR beta CDR3 regions were amplified from RNA transcripts. First-round RT-PCR with HTBI primers preceded a second-round multiplex PCR. Via MiXCR, TCRdb re-called the multiplex PCR reads, giving one row per CDR3 protein. The repertoire holds about 410,000 distinct CDR3 sequences, with about 18% as singletons. This clonotype was counted ten times or more. The antigen is undetermined. This CDR3 is 15 amino acids long. Germline CDR1 MNHEY, CDR2 SMNVEV (reference sequence). V lost 6 bases and J lost 5, with 14 bases in between. Other autoimmune diseases, uncontrolled infections, pregnancy and lactation each led to patient exclusion. Diagnosis used clinical symptoms, serum thyroxine, TRAb, thyroid ultrasound and orbital computed tomography.

The genes are TRBV27 and TRBJ1-6; the D is unclear. Sequenced: peripheral blood. The clonotype comes from a woman aged 18-29 years with Graves' ophthalmopathy. In nucleotides, the CDR3 is TGTGCCAGCAGCGAAATCCGACGGCATAATTCACCCCTCCACTTT. This codes for CASSEIRRHNSPLHF.